A single sample gave rise to the 31 T cell receptor beta chains below, sequenced in a study of blood T cells in healthy people across ages (dated by TCRdb to between 2014 and 2017). The library was generated by 5' RACE. Instrument on record: Illumina HiSeq 2500. The second PCR ran for roughly 6 to 11 cycles and used a J-beta primer mix along with a sample-barcoded 5' primer. Using fastp trimming at Q25 and MiXCR clonotype assembly, TCRdb reanalyzed the public sequencing data and kept in-frame beta chains. Here each entry gathers all rows of one CDR3 protein and keeps the most common genes and DNA. For this sample there are about 1.5 million distinct CDR3 sequences; about 43% appear just once. Together, the top ten hold around 8% of the sample. The sequencing input was blood. The receptors derive from a woman under 30 in good health.

The rearrangement joins TRBV6-6 to TRBJ1-2, with D maybe TRBD1 (6 bases). Trimming pared 6 bases from V and 1 base from J, leaving 18 bases between. Germline V gene data show CDR1 as MNHNY and CDR2 as SVGAGI (reference sequence). This CDR3 is 16 amino acids long. This CDR3 reads CASSPLAKGGNYGYTF. CDR3 coding DNA: TGTGCCAGCAGCCCATTGGCAAAGGGGGGTAACTATGGCTACACCTTC.

This clonotype has only a few counts. J is TRBJ1-5 and V is TRBV29-1; 9 bases are shared with TRBD1. The germline V gene encodes CDR1 SQVTM and CDR2 ANQGSEA. The CDR3 is 14 amino acids. V lost 5 bases to trimming and J lost 0 bases; unmatched junction nucleotides: 2. The CDR3 bases are TGCAGCGTTAGGACAGGGGTTAGCAATCAGCCCCAGCATTTT. Protein: CSVRTGVSNQPQHF.

In this sample, this clonotype turned up many times. V gene TRBV9 combines with J gene TRBJ2-1, with 11 bases lining up with TRBD2. Trimming took 6 bases from V and 7 from J; bases not matched to a gene: 12. The CDR3 covers 16 residues. CDR1 is SGDLS and CDR2 is YYNGEE in the germline V gene. The CDR3 sequence is CASNLLAGGPRNEQFF. Written as DNA, the CDR3 is TGTGCCAGCAACCTATTAGCGGGGGGGCCCCGGAATGAGCAGTTCTTC.

This chain connects TRBV7-2 to TRBJ1-2, with D perhaps TRBD1 (5 bases). V was shortened by 1 base and J by 6 bases, with 15 bases between the two germline ends. This CDR3 comprises 15 residues. The germline V gene has CDR1 SGHTA and CDR2 FQGNSA. The CDR3 here is CASSLGGAGNDGYTF. In DNA, the CDR3 is TGTGCCAGCAGCTTAGGTGGAGCAGGGAACGATGGCTACACCTTC.

A single count supports this clonotype. This chain links TRBV4-2 with TRBJ2-5; the D call may be TRBD1 or TRBD2 (7 bases each). The V gene's germline CDR1 is LGHNA and CDR2 YNFKEQ. V lost 1 base and J lost 0, with 18 bases in between. This CDR3 contains 18 residues. The CDR3 is CASSQGEGASPHQETQYF. As DNA, the CDR3 is TGTGCCAGCAGCCAAGGGGAGGGGGCTAGTCCTCACCAAGAGACCCAGTACTTC.

This clonotype was counted a few times. J is TRBJ1-2 and V is TRBV7-8; D is unclear. Germline CDR1 is SGHVS and CDR2 is FQNEAQ. Trimming shortened V by 2 bases and J by 4 bases, and 11 bases separated the two germline ends. The CDR3 extends over 14 amino acids. CDR3 DNA sequence: TGTGCCAGCAGCTTAAGGCAGGCGACCTATGGCTACACCTTC. It specifies CASSLRQATYGYTF.

The table lists this clonotype with a few counts. The V call is TRBV10-3, the J call TRBJ2-3; TRBD2 agrees at 15 bases. The germline V gene encodes CDR1 ENHRY and CDR2 SYGVKD. V shed 4 bases, J shed 1 base, and the junction held 9 bases outside the gene matches. CDR3 size: 19 residues. The CDR3 loop is CAISGTSGGDNYRTDTQYF. CDR3 nucleotide sequence: TGTGCCATCAGTGGGACTAGCGGGGGGGATAACTACCGCACAGATACGCAGTATTTT.

Worth noting for this clonotype: One end of the junction fails to match germline, which may point to a read error. The V and J genes are TRBV6-6 and TRBJ2-1; 10 bases align to TRBD1. The CDR3 extends over 14 amino acids. Germline V CDR1 and CDR2: MNHNY, SVGAGI (reference sequence). CDR3 coding DNA: TGTGCCAGCACTTACGGACAGGGGGTGTACGAGCAGTTCTTC. It translates to CASTYGQGVYEQFF.

This rearrangement joins TRBV2 to TRBJ2-3; D may be TRBD1 (6 bases). From germline, CDR1 is SNHLY and CDR2 FYNNEI. V was shortened by 7 bases and J by 7 bases, with 9 bases between the two germline ends. The CDR3 totals 11 residues. CDR3 in amino acids: CASKGEYTQYF. The CDR3 coding sequence is TGTGCCAGCAAGGGGGAATATACGCAGTATTTT.

This chain connects TRBV6-2 or TRBV6-3 to TRBJ1-5; 10 positions agree with TRBD1. CDR3 length equals 15 residues. V lost 0 bases and J lost 6; bases outside the gene matches: 2. Per the germline V gene, CDR1 is MNHEY and CDR2 is SVGEGT. CDR3 nucleotides: TGTGCCAGCAGTTACTCGGGGACAGGGGCTCAGCCCCAGCATTTT. Residues: CASSYSGTGAQPQHF.

The chain has TRBV24-1 and TRBJ2-3, with 9 bases fitting TRBD2. Germline lookup yields CDR1 KGHDR and CDR2 SFDVKD. CDR3 length: 24 residues. The trim removed 4 bases at V and 4 bases at J, leaving 32 bases unmatched. Here the CDR3 DNA reads TGTGCCACCAGTGACTTCCACTTCCTCGTCATCTGGGCCTTAGCGGGAGATCTGGCAGATACGCAGTATTTT. It specifies CATSDFHFLVIWALAGDLADTQYF.

V and J are TRBV27 and TRBJ2-1, with 11 bases identical to TRBD2. The germline V gene encodes CDR1 MNHEY and CDR2 SMNVEV (reference sequence). The CDR3 spans 15 residues. J lost 6 bases, V lost 7 bases, and 8 bases had no gene match. This CDR3 reads CASNRGLAVFNEQFF. For the CDR3, the DNA is TGTGCCAGCAACCGGGGACTAGCGGTGTTCAATGAGCAGTTCTTC.

This clonotype was counted only a few times. The chain links TRBV2 to TRBJ2-7; perhaps TRBD2 as D (5 bases). Germline lookup yields CDR1 SNHLY and CDR2 FYNNEI. The CDR3 length is 14 residues. With 2 bases removed from V and 7 bases from J, the gap between germline ends came to 15 bases. CDR3 in DNA: TGTGCCAGCAGTGAACGGGGATCCTACAATGAGCAGTACTTC. Its protein is CASSERGSYNEQYF.

The J gene is TRBJ2-5, the V gene TRBV6-6; D assignment may be TRBD1 or TRBD2 (7 bases each). The germline V and J ends were trimmed by 6 bases and 11 bases, with 28 bases remaining between them. Germline V CDR1 and CDR2: MNHNY, SVGAGI (reference sequence). This CDR3 spans 16 amino acids. DNA for the CDR3: TGTGCCAGCAGCCTACTCAGGGGGTTGCGTGGGGGGGAGCAGTACTTC. This codes for CASSLLRGLRGGEQYF.

The J gene is TRBJ2-3, the V gene TRBV14, with 10 nucleotides matching TRBD1. The CDR3 loop spans 16 amino acids. CDR1 SGHDN and CDR2 FVKESK come from the germline V gene. The J segment lost 5 bases and the V segment lost 4 bases, leaving 9 bases of the junction unmatched. CDR3 sequence reads: CASSLTAGQGIDTQYF. The DNA of the CDR3 is TGTGCCAGCAGCCTCACCGCGGGACAGGGGATAGATACGCAGTATTTT.

This rearrangement joins TRBV15 to TRBJ2-7; D unclear. This CDR3 region has 16 residues. V was pared by 0 bases and J by 4 bases, with 16 bases between. The germline CDR1 and CDR2 sequences are LNHNV and YYDKDF (reference sequence). The CDR3 DNA sequence: TGTGCCACCAGCAGAGATGGGATACAGAGAGGATACGAGCAGTACTTC. Its protein product is CATSRDGIQRGYEQYF.

This chain links TRBV6-8 with TRBJ2-1; D uncertain. The end of the DNA fits TRBJ2-7 better, so the J call may be wrong. Germline assignment: CDR1 MNHGY and CDR2 SAAAGT. The CDR3 has 16 residues. The CDR3 protein is CASSYRGVAHNNEQYF. CDR3 nucleotides: TGTGCCAGCAGTTACCGTGGCGTGGCACATAACAATGAGCAGTACTTC.

CDR3: CASSYGSSGGDLSYEQYF. The CDR3 bases are TGTGCCAGCAGTTACGGTAGTAGCGGGGGCGACTTATCCTACGAGCAGTACTTC. The chain has TRBV6-5 and TRBJ2-7; 9 positions agree with TRBD2. Germline loops: CDR1 MNHEY, CDR2 SVGAGI. CDR3 length: 18 amino acids. J gave up 1 base and V 2 bases, and 12 bases lay outside the gene matches.

The chain carries TRBV27 and TRBJ2-7; possible D gene TRBD1, 6 bases. The CDR3 is 15 amino acids. CDR1 MNHEY and CDR2 SMNVEV come from the germline V gene (reference sequence). The V end lost 2 bases, the J end lost 3 bases, and 14 bases lay between the germline ends. The CDR3 DNA reads as TGTGCCAGCAGTTTAAGGGGGTGGGCCAACTACGAGCAGTACTTC. Its translation is CASSLRGWANYEQYF.

The rearrangement uses TRBV6-5 and TRBJ1-2; no clear D gene. CDR3 length equals 15 residues. Germline V gene sequence: CDR1 MNHEY, CDR2 SVGAGI. V gave up 0 bases and J gave up 0 bases, with 8 bases separating them. CDR3 protein: CASSYSTRANYGYTF. CDR3 DNA: TGTGCCAGCAGTTACTCCACCAGAGCTAACTATGGCTACACCTTC.

The genes are TRBV20-1 and TRBJ1-6; D call uncertain. The germline V and J ends were trimmed by 0 bases and 8 bases, with 20 bases remaining between them. The CDR3 runs to 17 residues. Germline CDR1 is DFQATT and CDR2 is SNEGSKA (reference sequence). CDR3 nucleotide sequence: TGCAGTGCTAGAGATTACCTCGCGCAAGCCGGAGATTCACCCCTCCACTTT. It specifies CSARDYLAQAGDSPLHF.

This chain connects TRBV28 to TRBJ1-5; 7 positions match TRBD1. The CDR3 is 15 amino acids. Unmatched junction bases numbered 10, after V lost 5 bases and J lost 6 bases. CDR1 is MDHEN and CDR2 is SYDVKM in the germline V gene. The CDR3 DNA is TGTGCCAGCAGTCCCCACGGGACAGTGGGTCAGCCCCAGCATTTT. Protein sequence: CASSPHGTVGQPQHF. The full variable domain, in which reference TRBV28 and TRBJ1-5 provide the parts outside the CDR3, is DVKVTQSSRYLVKRTGEKVFLECVQDMDHENMFWYRQDPGLGLRLIYFSYDVKMKEKGDIPEGYSVSREKKERFSLILESASTNQTSMYLCASSPHGTVGQPQHFGDGTRLSIL.

The chain joins TRBV29-1 to TRBJ2-1; D is perhaps TRBD2 (5 bases). Germline V lookup: CDR1 SQVTM, CDR2 ANQGSEA. Deletions cut 7 bases from V and 6 bases from J, with 10 bases between. The CDR3 runs to 11 residues. In DNA, the CDR3 is TGCAGCGCCCTCGGGGTCAATGAGCAGTTCTTC. It encodes CSALGVNEQFF.

This clonotype was detected once. The rearrangement links TRBV4-2 to TRBJ2-1; D is ambiguous. V was shortened by 4 bases and J by 9 bases, with 10 bases between the two germline ends. CDR3 length: 12 residues. Germline CDR1 is LGHNA and CDR2 is YNFKEQ. The chain's CDR3 is CASSPRPGEQFF. CDR3 coding DNA: TGTGCCAGCAGCCCCCGTCCCGGTGAGCAGTTCTTC.

The gene calls are TRBV4-1 and TRBJ2-1; D might be TRBD1 or TRBD2, each matching 5 bases. The CDR3 covers 16 residues. Trimming took off 0 bases at V and 9 bases at J, with 18 bases between the two ends. CDR1 and CDR2 (germline): MGHRA, YSYEKL. The CDR3 loop reads CASSQESGTPKGEQFF. The CDR3 region has the DNA TGCGCCAGCAGCCAAGAATCTGGGACCCCGAAGGGTGAGCAGTTCTTC.

This clonotype occurred a few times. The V and J genes are TRBV29-1 and TRBJ2-7; D could derive from TRBD1 or TRBD2 (5 bases each). The ends were cut back, 4 bases at V and 2 bases at J, with 12 bases in the middle. The CDR3 runs to 13 residues. Germline CDR1 reads SQVTM; CDR2 reads ANQGSEA. CDR3 loop: CSVGGVGTYEQYF. CDR3 nucleotides: TGCAGCGTTGGAGGGGTCGGGACCTACGAGCAGTACTTC.

This clonotype was counted between two and nine times. The chain has TRBV10-3 and TRBJ1-1; D unclear. The germline V gene encodes CDR1 ENHRY and CDR2 SYGVKD. The CDR3 has 13 amino acids. Trimming stripped 4 bases from V and 2 bases from J, with 8 bases between. The CDR3 sequence is CAISAQENTEAFF. As DNA, the CDR3 is TGTGCCATCAGTGCACAAGAAAACACTGAAGCTTTCTTT.

The V call is TRBV20-1, the J call TRBJ2-4; D gene unclear. The germline CDR1 and CDR2 sequences are DFQATT and SNEGSKA (reference sequence). V was pared by 3 bases and J by 0 bases, with 15 bases between. The CDR3 sequence is 16 residues long. The CDR3 loop is CSASTDTPIAKNIQYF. CDR3 DNA: TGCAGTGCTAGCACCGACACACCCATAGCCAAAAACATTCAGTACTTC.

This clonotype has more than one count but fewer than ten. The chain joins TRBV12-5 to TRBJ1-1; unclear D gene. Germline V gene data show CDR1 as LGHNT and CDR2 as FRNRAP. The CDR3 runs 13 residues. Trimming shortened V by 5 bases and J by 6 bases, and 13 bases separated the two germline ends. The CDR3, as DNA: TGTGCTAGTGGTAATACTACTGGGGCTGAAGCTTTCTTT. Its translation: CASGNTTGAEAFF.

This clonotype has a handful of counts. V is TRBV6-6 and J is TRBJ1-3; D gene unclear. V dropped 1 base and J dropped 0 bases, with 7 bases sitting between them. Germline V gene data show CDR1 as MNHNY and CDR2 as SVGAGI (reference sequence). CDR3 size: 15 residues. This chain's CDR3 is CASSYYRNSGNTIYF. Here the CDR3 DNA reads TGTGCCAGCAGTTACTACAGAAACTCTGGAAACACCATATATTTT.

The chain uses TRBV20-1 and TRBJ2-1; 10 positions match TRBD1. Trimming removed 1 base from V and 8 bases from J; junction bases left unmatched: 11. Germline V gives CDR1 DFQATT, CDR2 SNEGSKA (reference sequence). The CDR3 sequence is 16 residues long. The CDR3 here is CSARATTGTGVYEQFF. CDR3 nucleotide sequence: TGCAGTGCTAGAGCAACTACCGGGACAGGGGTTTATGAGCAGTTCTTC.